This T cell receptor (beta chain) was sequenced during a study of beta chain features in type 1 diabetes. Reverse transcription of all isolated RNA meant that expressed TCRB transcripts were sequenced. Here immunoSEQ multiplex PCR was the method, and the copy in TCRdb shows in-frame clones only, minus some. The table has almost 250,000 clones, roughly an eighth seen once. V lost 2 bases and J lost 4, with 6 bases in between. The CDR3 runs 13 residues. Germline V gene sequence: CDR1 SGHVS, CDR2 FQNEAQ. As for this clone: The antigen is not known.

General study points: The study left unresolved whether HLA type influences TCRB rearrangement. In comparison with healthy donors, patients had naive, central memory and Treg TCRB repertoires that appeared more similar. TCRB CDR3s from Type 1 diabetes patients were moderately but significantly shorter in all four CD4+ subsets.

The rearrangement links TRBV7-8 to TRBJ1-5; the D is unclear. Specimen: naive CD4+ T cells from blood. The receptor was isolated from a woman in her 40s in good health. The CDR3, as DNA: TGTGCCAGCAGCTTAAGGCGGAATCAGCCCCAGCATTTT. Amino acid sequence: CASSLRRNQPQHF.